The rows below give T cell receptor beta chains drawn from one sample of a study of response to subunit inactivated influenza vaccine. TCRdb processed the RT-PCR reads anew with MiXCR; each CDR3 protein has one entry. Here the sample spans fewer than 400,000 distinct CDR3 sequences, just over 20% being singletons. This specimen was PBMCs from blood, taken less than 22 months after vaccination. These TCRs come from a man between 50 and 75 years old who received an inactivated influenza vaccine. Each CDR3 is given with its conserved first and last residue. A D gene is named only where the DNA matches it firmly. Clone size is stated in some rows and not others, as once, few, many or a class when expanded.

>many|TRBV5-1|.|TRBJ1-5
TGCGCCAGCAGTCAAGAAGCGGGAGGGCAGCCCCAGCATTTT
CASSQEAGGQPQHF
>.|TRBV20-1|TRBD2|TRBJ2-5
TGCAGTGCTAGTAGCGGGGGCGGACCAGGAGAGACCCAGTACTTC
CSASSGGGPGETQYF
>.|TRBV20-1|.|TRBJ2-3
TGCAGTGCTAGACGCCTAGCGCGCACAGATACGCAGTATTTT
CSARRLARTDTQYF
>.|TRBV5-1|.|TRBJ2-2
TGCGCCAGCAGCTTGGAGCCAACGAACACCGGGGAGCTGTTTTTT
CASSLEPTNTGELFF
>.|TRBV29-1|TRBD2|TRBJ2-5
TGCAGCGTTGGACTAGCGGGGGGGTTAGAGACCCAGTACTTC
CSVGLAGGLETQYF
>few|TRBV12-3/TRBV12-4|.|TRBJ2-3
TGTGCCAGCAGTTTAGCGGGGGGGCCAGCAGGCACAGATACGCAGTATTTT
CASSLAGGPAGTDTQYF
>.|TRBV24-1|TRBD2|TRBJ2-1
TGTGCCACCAGTGATTTCGTGACTAGCGGGAGACATGAGCAGTTCTTC
CATSDFVTSGRHEQFF
>.|TRBV20-1|.|TRBJ1-2
TGCAGTGCTAGTTTAGGGTCTGGCTATGGCTACACCTTC
CSASLGSGYGYTF
>.|TRBV6-1|TRBD2|TRBJ2-1
TGTGCCACCAAACCCCCCTTCGGGCGGGAGGGCAATGAGCAGTTCTTC
CATKPPFGREGNEQFF
>few|TRBV5-1|.|TRBJ1-1
TGCGCCAGCAGCGGGGGGGGACGGTTGAACACTGAAGCTTTCTTT
CASSGGGRLNTEAFF
>many|TRBV12-3/TRBV12-4|.|TRBJ1-1
TGTGCCAGCCAACCCTCGGGGGCGGTGGACACTGAAGCTTTCTTT
CASQPSGAVDTEAFF
>many|TRBV28|TRBD1|TRBJ1-1
TGTGCCAGCAACCCAGGGGGGTTGAACACTGAAGCTTTCTTT
CASNPGGLNTEAFF
>few|TRBV4-2|.|TRBJ1-2
TGTGCCAGCAGCCAAGCCCCAGCGGGCTATGGCTACACCTTC
CASSQAPAGYGYTF
>.|TRBV28|TRBD2|TRBJ2-1
TGTGCCAGCAGTTCACCTAGCGGGAGTCCCTCCTACAATGAGCAGTTCTTC
CASSSPSGSPSYNEQFF
>.|TRBV12-3/TRBV12-4|.|TRBJ2-3
TGTGCCAGCAGTTTTAGGGCCGCCGGGGTGTCGGCCCCAGATACGCAGTATTTT
CASSFRAAGVSAPDTQYF
>few|TRBV6-5|.|TRBJ2-6
TGTGCCAGCAGTTCAGGGGTTGGGGCCAACGTCCTGACTTTC
CASSSGVGANVLTF
>.|TRBV6-1|TRBD1|TRBJ2-7
TGTGCCAGCAGGGACACGGACAGGATGGCCTACGAGCAGTACTTC
CASRDTDRMAYEQYF
>.|TRBV19|.|TRBJ2-3
TGTGCCAGTAGTATCTGGGACGGAAATACGCAGTATTTT
CASSIWDGNTQYF
>.|TRBV28|.|TRBJ1-1
TGTGCCAGCAGACCCGACAGGACACGACGCACTGAAGCTTTCTTT
CASRPDRTRRTEAFF
>many|TRBV5-5|.|TRBJ2-3
TGTGCCAGCAGCTTGGGGGTTCCGCAGTATTTT
CASSLGVPQYF
>.|TRBV12-3/TRBV12-4|.|TRBJ2-2
TGTGCCAGCAGCAGCTTTAGCGGTTCTAACACCGGGGAGCTGTTTTTT
CASSSFSGSNTGELFF
>.|TRBV7-9|TRBD1|TRBJ2-1
TGTGCCAGCAGCTCCGACAGGGGACCCTACAATGAGCAGTTCTTC
CASSSDRGPYNEQFF
>.|TRBV6-2/TRBV6-3|.|TRBJ2-3
TGTGCCAGCAGACCTTCCGGGCCCCGGGGAGATACGCAGTATTTT
CASRPSGPRGDTQYF
>few|TRBV12-3/TRBV12-4|.|TRBJ2-4
TGTGCCAGCAGTTCAGCCATAGCCAAAAACATTCAGTACTTC
CASSSAIAKNIQYF
>.|TRBV7-8|.|TRBJ1-1
TGTGCCAGCTCCCCCAGGGGACCAACGAACACTGAAGCTTTCTTT
CASSPRGPTNTEAFF
>few|TRBV11-2|.|TRBJ1-1
TGTGCCAGCAGCTTAGGCCCTCCTCCGGGGAACACTGAAGCTTTCTTT
CASSLGPPPGNTEAFF
>.|TRBV29-1|TRBD2|TRBJ2-1
TGCAGCGTTGACGGCGGGAGGATCTACAATGAGCAGTTCTTC
CSVDGGRIYNEQFF
>few|TRBV10-2|.|TRBJ2-7
TGCGCCAGCAGTGAGAGACAAGGCCGCTACGAGCAGTACTTC
CASSERQGRYEQYF
>.|TRBV27|.|TRBJ2-3
TGTGCCAGCAGTTTAAAAGTTAGCACAGATACGCAGTATTTT
CASSLKVSTDTQYF
>.|TRBV7-9|.|TRBJ2-7
TGTGCCAGCAGCACTTTAAACTACGAGCAGTACTTC
CASSTLNYEQYF
>.|TRBV20-1|TRBD1|TRBJ1-5
TGCAGTGCTAGGGCTACCGGACAGGTGAATCAGCCCCAGCATTTT
CSARATGQVNQPQHF
>.|TRBV5-1|.|TRBJ2-1
TGCGCCAGCAGCGCTATAGCCCTGCCCTACAATGAGCAGTTCTTC
CASSAIALPYNEQFF
>few|TRBV12-3/TRBV12-4|TRBD2|TRBJ2-1
TGTGCCAGCAAAGGGACTAGCGGGGACAATGAGCAGTTCTTC
CASKGTSGDNEQFF
>.|TRBV19|.|TRBJ1-1
TGTGCCAGTAGTCAGACAGTCGGGGACACTGAAGCTTTCTTT
CASSQTVGDTEAFF
>.|TRBV14|TRBD1|TRBJ1-1
TGTGCCAGCAGCCATCGGGACAGTCTAAGGAACACTGAAGCTTTCTTT
CASSHRDSLRNTEAFF
>many|TRBV7-6|.|TRBJ1-6
TGTGCCAGCAGCTTCGAGGGGCGGGAATCACCCCTCCACTTT
CASSFEGRESPLHF
>.|TRBV28|.|TRBJ1-6
TGTGCCAGCAGTTTTACTTATAATTCACCCCTCCACTTT
CASSFTYNSPLHF
>.|TRBV20-1|TRBD1|TRBJ2-7
TGCAGTGCTAGATTACCCGGGACAGGGGGCGAGCAGTACTTC
CSARLPGTGGEQYF
>.|TRBV7-9|.|TRBJ2-2
TGTGCCAGCAGGGCGAGGCGGGGCCCGAACACCGGGGAGCTGTTTTTT
CASRARRGPNTGELFF
>few|TRBV7-9|.|TRBJ1-1
TGTGCCAGCAGCTTTTCATCCCAGGGCTCAGCTTTCTTT
CASSFSSQGSAFF
>.|TRBV28|TRBD2|TRBJ2-7
TGTGCCAGCAGTCTCCAAGGGACTAGCGGGAGCTCCTACGAGCAGTACTTC
CASSLQGTSGSSYEQYF
>few|TRBV20-1|.|TRBJ2-6
TGCAGTGCTAGAGATTTCGTCGCGCGGAGGGCTGGGGCCAACGTCCTGACTTTC
CSARDFVARRAGANVLTF
>.|TRBV28|TRBD1|TRBJ2-7
TGTGCCAGCAGCCCGACAGGGGGACCCTACGAGCAGTACTTC
CASSPTGGPYEQYF
>few|TRBV30|.|TRBJ1-1
TGTGCCTGGGGAAGGGGGGACCGGGTCACTGAAGCTTTCTTT
CAWGRGDRVTEAFF
>.|TRBV30|.|TRBJ1-6
TGTGCCTGGAGCCCAGTAAAATCACCCCTCCACTTT
CAWSPVKSPLHF
>few|TRBV3-1|.|TRBJ1-1
TGTGCCAGCAGCCAAGCACAGCTGAACACTGAAGCTTTCTTT
CASSQAQLNTEAFF
>.|TRBV5-1|.|TRBJ2-7
TGCGCCAGCAGCTTGGACTTACAGCTAAACTACGAGCAGTACTTC
CASSLDLQLNYEQYF
>.|TRBV5-1|.|TRBJ2-1
TGCGCCAGCAGTTTTGCTTGGGCGGATGAGCAGTTCTTC
CASSFAWADEQFF
>few|TRBV12-3/TRBV12-4|TRBD1|TRBJ1-2
TGTGCCAGCAGTCGACGGGACAGGGGGCCATATGGCTACACCTTC
CASSRRDRGPYGYTF
>.|TRBV7-2|TRBD1|TRBJ1-4
TGTGCCAGCAGCTTAGAGGGCACGGACAGGGCCGGAAAACTGTTTTTT
CASSLEGTDRAGKLFF
>.|TRBV5-1|TRBD2|TRBJ2-1
TGCGCCAGCAGCTCGGGACTAGCGGAACCCTACAATGAGCAGTTCTTC
CASSSGLAEPYNEQFF
>.|TRBV10-3|.|TRBJ1-4
TGTGCCATCAGTGACGAGGGACCGAGTGAAAAACTGTTTTTT
CAISDEGPSEKLFF
>few|TRBV6-1|TRBD1|TRBJ2-7
TGTGCCAGCAGTACCTCAACCGGGACAGTACTCTACGAGCAGTACTTC
CASSTSTGTVLYEQYF